A selection of T cell receptor beta chains follows, all from one sample in a study of CD8 T cells in Susac syndrome. TCRdb used MiXCR to reprocess the immunoSEQ multiplex PCR reads, holding one entry per CDR3 protein. Of tens of thousands of distinct CDR3 sequences listed, 93% are singletons. Sequenced input: CD4+ T cells from PBMCs. These receptors were obtained from a human donor with Susac syndrome. CDR3s include the opening cysteine and the closing phenylalanine or tryptophan. A D gene is named only where the DNA matches it firmly. The size of a clone is reported for some rows only, either as once, few or many, or as a class for expanded clones.

. TRBJ1-5 TRBV2 . CASKDALGQPQHF TGTGCCAGCAAGGACGCCCTAGGGCAGCCCCAGCATTTT
. TRBJ1-1 TRBV15 TRBD1 CATSFRTGLATEAFF TGTGCCACCAGCTTCCGGACAGGGCTGGCCACTGAAGCTTTCTTT
. TRBJ1-6 TRBV2 . CASSAEAEGGLHF TGTGCCAGCAGCGCCGAGGCAGAAGGGGGCCTCCACTTT
. TRBJ2-1 TRBV7-3 . CASSGTGREQFF TGTGCCAGCAGCGGGACGGGCCGTGAGCAGTTCTTC
. TRBJ1-2 TRBV5-1 . CASSSGSGKYYGYTF TGCGCCAGCAGCTCAGGCTCAGGGAAGTACTATGGCTACACCTTC
. TRBJ2-3 TRBV28 TRBD2 CASSLSGLSGAIILSGDTQYF TGTGCCAGCAGTTTGTCCGGGCTGAGCGGGGCAATAATACTAAGTGGAGATACGCAGTATTTT
once TRBJ1-3 TRBV3-1 TRBD1 CASSQNRGSSGNTIYF TGTGCCAGCAGCCAAAACAGGGGATCGTCTGGAAACACCATATATTTT
. TRBJ2-3 TRBV3-1 TRBD1 CASSSHGQGPGDTQYF TGTGCCAGCAGCTCACACGGACAGGGCCCGGGAGATACGCAGTATTTT
once TRBJ2-3 TRBV15 . CATSRAGTDTQYF TGTGCCACCAGCAGAGCAGGCACAGATACGCAGTATTTT
. TRBJ1-6 TRBV28 . CASRFSTGVNSPLHF TGTGCCAGCAGGTTCTCAACGGGGGTGAATTCACCCCTCCACTTT
once TRBJ2-7 TRBV28 TRBD1 CASRVQGAGWSYEQYF TGTGCCAGCAGAGTACAGGGGGCAGGTTGGTCCTACGAGCAGTACTTC
. TRBJ2-7 TRBV12-3/TRBV12-4 . CASSRPLYEQYF TGTGCCAGCAGTCGTCCACTCTACGAGCAGTACTTC
. TRBJ2-1 TRBV14 TRBD2 CASSQPGRGTFYNEQFF TGTGCCAGCAGCCAACCTGGGCGGGGGACGTTCTACAATGAGCAGTTCTTC
. TRBJ2-3 TRBV5-1 TRBD1 CASSLVSGGEDTQYF TGCGCCAGCAGCTTGGTCTCAGGGGGCGAAGATACGCAGTATTTT
. TRBJ2-1 TRBV6-2/TRBV6-3 TRBD2 CASKMGLAGDVNEQFF TGTGCCAGCAAGATGGGGCTAGCGGGGGATGTCAATGAGCAGTTCTTC
. TRBJ2-5 TRBV2 . CAAGQTGETQYF TGTGCCGCGGGACAAACGGGAGAGACCCAGTACTTC
. TRBJ2-7 TRBV7-2 . CASSLIPQTYEQYF TGTGCCAGCAGCTTAATACCACAAACCTACGAGCAGTACTTC
. TRBJ1-4 TRBV14 . CASSQDEGVDEKLFF TGTGCCAGCAGCCAAGATGAGGGGGTTGATGAAAAACTGTTTTTT
. TRBJ1-1 TRBV28 . CASSTPQLSNTEAFF TGTGCCAGCAGTACCCCCCAGCTTTCCAACACTGAAGCTTTCTTT
. TRBJ1-1 TRBV6-1 TRBD1 CASTRDSQGTLAEAFF TGTGCCAGCACTCGGGACAGCCAAGGGACTTTAGCTGAAGCTTTCTTT
. TRBJ1-5 TRBV7-8 . CASSPYKNQPQHF TGTGCCAGCAGCCCGTACAAGAATCAGCCCCAGCATTTT
. TRBJ1-6 TRBV4-1 TRBD1 CASSQRAQGAGNSPLHF TGCGCCAGCAGCCAAAGGGCACAGGGGGCGGGAAATTCACCCCTCCACTTT
. TRBJ2-7 TRBV4-1 . CASSPWGRATLGTYEQYF TGCGCCAGCAGCCCCTGGGGCAGGGCCACACTTGGGACCTACGAGCAGTACTTC
. TRBJ2-3 TRBV12-3/TRBV12-4 . CASSLAGTSTDTQYF TGTGCCAGCAGTTTGGCAGGAACTAGCACAGATACGCAGTATTTT
. TRBJ2-3 TRBV20-1 . CSAVGGRTDTQYF TGCAGTGCTGTGGGGGGGCGCACAGATACGCAGTATTTT
. TRBJ2-2 TRBV7-2 TRBD2 CASSLAPLAGYTGELFF TGTGCCAGCAGCTTAGCCCCCCTAGCGGGGTACACCGGGGAGCTGTTTTTT
once TRBJ2-7 TRBV14 . CASSQVGSRVYEQYF TGTGCCAGCAGCCAAGTGGGGAGTAGGGTCTACGAGCAGTACTTC
. TRBJ2-6 TRBV9 . CASSVVRDGANVLTF TGTGCCAGCAGCGTAGTGAGGGATGGGGCCAACGTCCTGACTTTC
once TRBJ2-7 TRBV10-3 . CAISEDVYEQYF TGTGCCATCAGTGAGGATGTCTACGAGCAGTACTTC
. TRBJ2-7 TRBV20-1 TRBD2 CSARVTSGSSYEQYF TGCAGTGCTAGAGTGACTAGCGGGAGCTCCTACGAGCAGTACTTC